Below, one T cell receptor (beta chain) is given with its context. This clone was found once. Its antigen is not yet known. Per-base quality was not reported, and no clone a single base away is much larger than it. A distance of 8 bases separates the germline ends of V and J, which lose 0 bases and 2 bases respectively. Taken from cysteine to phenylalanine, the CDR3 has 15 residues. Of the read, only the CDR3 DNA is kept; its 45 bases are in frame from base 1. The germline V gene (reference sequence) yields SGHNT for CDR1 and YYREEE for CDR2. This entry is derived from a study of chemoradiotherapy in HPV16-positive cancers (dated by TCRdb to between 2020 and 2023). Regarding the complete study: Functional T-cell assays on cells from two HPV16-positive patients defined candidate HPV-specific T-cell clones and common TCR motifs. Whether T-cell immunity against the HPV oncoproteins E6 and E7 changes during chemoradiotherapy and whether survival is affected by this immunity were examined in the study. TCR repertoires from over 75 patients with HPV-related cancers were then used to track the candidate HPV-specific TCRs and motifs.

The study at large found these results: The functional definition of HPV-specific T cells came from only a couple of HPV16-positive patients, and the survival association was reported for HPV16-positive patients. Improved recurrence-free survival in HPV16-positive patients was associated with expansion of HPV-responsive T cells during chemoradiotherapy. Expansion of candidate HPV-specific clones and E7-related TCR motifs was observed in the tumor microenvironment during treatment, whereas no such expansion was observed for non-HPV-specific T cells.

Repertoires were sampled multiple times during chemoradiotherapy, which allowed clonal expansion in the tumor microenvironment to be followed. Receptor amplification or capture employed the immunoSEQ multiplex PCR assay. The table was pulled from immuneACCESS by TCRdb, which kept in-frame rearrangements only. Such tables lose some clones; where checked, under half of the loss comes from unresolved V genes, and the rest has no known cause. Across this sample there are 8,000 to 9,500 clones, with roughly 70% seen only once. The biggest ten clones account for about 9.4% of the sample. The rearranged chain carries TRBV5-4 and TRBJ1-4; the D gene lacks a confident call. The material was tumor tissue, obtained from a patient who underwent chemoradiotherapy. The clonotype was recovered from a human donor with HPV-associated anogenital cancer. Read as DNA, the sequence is TGTGCCAGCAGCTTGGGGTACAGTACTAATGAAAAACTGTTTTTT. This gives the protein CASSLGYSTNEKLFF. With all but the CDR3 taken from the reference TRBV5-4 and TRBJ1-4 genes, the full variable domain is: ETGVTQSPTHLIKTRGQQVTLRCSSQSGHNTVSWYQQALGQGPQFIFQYYREEENGRGNFPPRFSGLQFPNYSSELNVNALELDDSALYLCASSLGYSTNEKLFFGSGTQLSVL.